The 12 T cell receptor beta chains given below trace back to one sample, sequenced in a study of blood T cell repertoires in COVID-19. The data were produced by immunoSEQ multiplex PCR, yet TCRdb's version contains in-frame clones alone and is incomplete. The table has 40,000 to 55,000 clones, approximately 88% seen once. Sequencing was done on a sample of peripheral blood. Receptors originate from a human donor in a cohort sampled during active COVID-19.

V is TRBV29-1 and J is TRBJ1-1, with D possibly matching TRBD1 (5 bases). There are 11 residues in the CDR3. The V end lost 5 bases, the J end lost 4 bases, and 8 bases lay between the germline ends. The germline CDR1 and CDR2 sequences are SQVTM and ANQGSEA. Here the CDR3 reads CSVHTGTEAFF. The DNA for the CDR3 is TGCAGCGTTCATACAGGCACTGAAGCTTTCTTT.

The CDR3 protein is CATSRDTSGELDEQFF. CDR3 coding DNA: TGTGCCACCAGCAGAGATACTAGCGGGGAATTAGATGAGCAGTTCTTC. The chain couples TRBV15 to TRBJ2-1; 10 nucleotides agree with TRBD2. V gave up 0 bases and J gave up 8 bases; unmatched junction bases: 7. CDR3 length: 16 amino acids. Germline CDR1 LNHNV, CDR2 YYDKDF (reference sequence).

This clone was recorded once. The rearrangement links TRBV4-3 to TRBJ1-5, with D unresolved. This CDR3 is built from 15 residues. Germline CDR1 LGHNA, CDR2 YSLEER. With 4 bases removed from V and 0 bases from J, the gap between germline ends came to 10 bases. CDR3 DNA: TGCGCCAGCAGCCCCTCCCGAGATAGCAATCAGCCCCAGCATTTT. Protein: CASSPSRDSNQPQHF.

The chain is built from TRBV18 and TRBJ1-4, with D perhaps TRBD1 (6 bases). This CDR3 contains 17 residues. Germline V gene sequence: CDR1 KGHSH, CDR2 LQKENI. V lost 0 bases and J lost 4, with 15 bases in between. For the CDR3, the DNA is TGTGCCAGCTCACCACCGGTCGCACAGGGTTTTAATGAAAAACTGTTTTTT. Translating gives CASSPPVAQGFNEKLFF.

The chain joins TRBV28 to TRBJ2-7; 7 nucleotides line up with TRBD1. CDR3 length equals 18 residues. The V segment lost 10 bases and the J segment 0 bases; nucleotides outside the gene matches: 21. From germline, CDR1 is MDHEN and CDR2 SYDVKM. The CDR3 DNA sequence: TGTGCCAACCCGGACAGGCCGGGTGGATATCAAAGCTCCTACGAGCAGTACGTC. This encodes CANPDRPGGYQSSYEQYV.

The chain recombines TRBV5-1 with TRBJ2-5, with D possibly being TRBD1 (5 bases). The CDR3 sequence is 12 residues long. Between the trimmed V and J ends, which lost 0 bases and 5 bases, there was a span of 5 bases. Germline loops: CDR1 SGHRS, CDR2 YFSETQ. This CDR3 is CASSLDRETQYF. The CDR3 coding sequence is TGCGCCAGCAGCTTGGACAGGGAGACCCAGTACTTC.

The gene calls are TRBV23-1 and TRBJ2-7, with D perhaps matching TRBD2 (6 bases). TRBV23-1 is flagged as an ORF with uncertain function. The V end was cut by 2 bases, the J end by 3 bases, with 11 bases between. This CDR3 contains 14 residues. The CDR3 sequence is CASSQNRLDYEQYV. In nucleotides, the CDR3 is TGCGCCAGCAGTCAAAATCGACTAGACTACGAGCAGTACGTC.

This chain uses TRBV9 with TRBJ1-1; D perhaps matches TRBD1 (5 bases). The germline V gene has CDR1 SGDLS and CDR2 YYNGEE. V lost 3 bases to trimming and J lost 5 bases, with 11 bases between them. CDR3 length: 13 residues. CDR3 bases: TGTGCCAGCAGCGAGGGCAGGGTGACTGAAGCTTTCTTT. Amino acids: CASSEGRVTEAFF.

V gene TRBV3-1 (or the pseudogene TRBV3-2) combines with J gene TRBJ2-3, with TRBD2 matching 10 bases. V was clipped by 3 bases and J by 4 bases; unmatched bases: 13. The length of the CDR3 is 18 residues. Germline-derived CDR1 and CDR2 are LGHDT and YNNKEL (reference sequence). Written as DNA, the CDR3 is TGTGCCAGCAGCCAGGGGTACCGAGCGGGGGGGATATCAGATACGCAGTATTTT. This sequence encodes CASSQGYRAGGISDTQYF.

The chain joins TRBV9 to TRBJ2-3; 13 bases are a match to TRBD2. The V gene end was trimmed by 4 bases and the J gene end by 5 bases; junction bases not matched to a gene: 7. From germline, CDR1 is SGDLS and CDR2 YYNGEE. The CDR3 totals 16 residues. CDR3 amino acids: CASSPRLAGGGDTQYF. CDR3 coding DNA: TGTGCCAGCAGCCCCCGACTAGCGGGGGGAGGAGATACGCAGTATTTT.

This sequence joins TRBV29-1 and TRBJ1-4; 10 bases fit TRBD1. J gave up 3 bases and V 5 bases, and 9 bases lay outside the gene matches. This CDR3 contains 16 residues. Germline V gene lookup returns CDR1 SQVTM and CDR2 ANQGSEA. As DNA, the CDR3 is TGCAGCGTTCGGGACAGGGGAGGAGCGGCTAATGAAAAACTGTTTTTT. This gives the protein CSVRDRGGAANEKLFF.

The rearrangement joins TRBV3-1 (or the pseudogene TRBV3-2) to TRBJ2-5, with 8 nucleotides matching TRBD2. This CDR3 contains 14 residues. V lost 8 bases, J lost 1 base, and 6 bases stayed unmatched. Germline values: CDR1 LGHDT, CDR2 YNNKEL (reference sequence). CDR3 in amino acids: CASRPGGPQETQYF. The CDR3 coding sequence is TGTGCCAGCCGACCGGGGGGGCCCCAAGAGACCCAGTACTTC.